This record covers a single TCR beta chain. This clonotype appeared a few times. The antigen this receptor binds is unknown. One base away there is no much larger clone; base qualities are not given. The data stem from a study of CD8+CD57+ T cells in acquired aplastic anemia listed by TCRdb under 2018. Describing the broader study: On average, sorted CD4+ and CD8+ cells yielded about 3 ug of extracted DNA, with a range of roughly 0.18 to 30 ug. CD8+CD57+ expansion was defined as frequency above the mean frequency observed in healthy subjects. The study at large found these results: CD8+ Simpson's diversity did not differ significantly between patients and healthy controls (P=0.060). Roughly 29 CD8+ CDR3 sequences were found to be shared between patients and controls, but these sequences appeared to be highly expressed in patients and within the immunodominant clones of the patients.

The CDR3, from cysteine to phenylalanine, totals 15 residues. Just CDR3 DNA is preserved here, 45 bases in frame from base 1. V loses 2 bases of germline sequence and J loses 7 bases, and the interval between the two ends is 12 bases. The germline V gene yields LGHNA for CDR1 and YSLEER for CDR2. Flow cytometry had shown CD8+CD57+ cell expansion in the patients selected for sequencing. Every patient had severe acquired aplastic anemia, diagnosed using the International Study of Aplastic Anemia and Agranulocytosis and Camitta criteria. No therapy had been received by the patients at the time of blood sampling. In this study, sorted CD4+ and CD8+ T cells from the blood of healthy subjects and of severe aplastic anemia patients had their TCR repertoires deep-sequenced. Patients were enrolled in the USA under clinicaltrials.gov protocols 00001620, 01623167, 00001397, 00071045, 00081523 and 00961064. Ficoll-Paque density gradient centrifugation was used to isolate peripheral blood mononuclear cells. Before DNA extraction, CD4+ and CD8+ T cells were sorted by FACS or by magnetic beads.

Profiling of TCR beta VDJ combinations and CDR3 sequences used genomic DNA as the template. An Illumina HiSeq 2000 was the platform used for TCR repertoire sequencing. As for the authors' bioinformatics: TRBV/TRBJ rearrangement plots, CDR3 size and DJ length profiles, and Simpson's diversity index were used to assess repertoires. The immunodominant clone was defined as the most abundant DNA sequence in deep sequencing data. CDR3 amino acid sequences were checked for sharing between subjects and were compared against published repertoires and the VDJdb database. The raw public data were reprocessed by TCRdb itself: fastp quality trimming at Q25, MiXCR clonotype calling, in-frame beta chains only. For every CDR3 protein sequence, its rows merge into one entry that carries the most common genes and DNA. The V and J calls were not made by the authors but by TCRdb's processing. This sample lists about half a million distinct CDR3 sequences; around 32% were detected once. Together, the top ten hold 0.7% to 1% of the sample.

Sequencing was performed on sorted CD4+, CD8+, or CD8+CD57+ T cells (not recorded which) from PBMCs. Recombination linked TRBV4-3 to TRBJ1-6; the D gene identity is not certain. The source is a human donor with aplastic anemia. CDR3 loop: CASSQRQAKNSPLHF. The DNA sequence reads TGCGCCAGCAGCCAACGGCAGGCGAAAAATTCACCCCTCCACTTT.